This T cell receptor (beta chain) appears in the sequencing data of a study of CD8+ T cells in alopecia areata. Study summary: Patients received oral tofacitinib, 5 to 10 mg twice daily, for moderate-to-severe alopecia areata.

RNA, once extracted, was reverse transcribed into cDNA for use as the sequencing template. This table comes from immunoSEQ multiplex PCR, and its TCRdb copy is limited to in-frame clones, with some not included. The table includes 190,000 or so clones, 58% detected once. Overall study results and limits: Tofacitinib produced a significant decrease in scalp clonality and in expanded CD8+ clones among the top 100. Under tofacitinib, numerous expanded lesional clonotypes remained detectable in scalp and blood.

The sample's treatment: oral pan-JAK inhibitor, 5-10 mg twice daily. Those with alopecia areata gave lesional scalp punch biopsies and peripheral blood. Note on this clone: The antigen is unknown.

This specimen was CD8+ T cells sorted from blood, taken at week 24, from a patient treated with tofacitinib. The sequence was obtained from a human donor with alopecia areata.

CDR3 sequence reads: CASSARTWINIQYF. The DNA for the CDR3 is TGTGCCAGCAGTGCCCGGACATGGATAAACATTCAGTACTTC. The chain combines TRBV6-1 with TRBJ2-4; possibly TRBD1 for D (5 bases). The CDR3 runs 14 residues. V was trimmed by 4 bases and J by 6 bases, leaving 13 bases between them. The germline CDR1 and CDR2 sequences are MNHNS and SASEGT.